This T cell receptor beta chain emerged from a study of blood T cell repertoires in COVID-19. Study overall: The samples span acute and convalescent COVID-19 from the United States, Italy and Spain.

The table came from immunoSEQ multiplex PCR; TCRdb's copy has only in-frame clones and leaves some out. The table has a few hundred thousand clones, around 85% seen once. Germline values: CDR1 SEHNR, CDR2 FQNEAQ (reference sequence). The CDR3 consists of 14 residues. Trimming removed 5 bases from V and 1 base from J, with 9 bases in between. One Seattle source followed patients from active infection through their disease course. The receptor comes from a woman between 65 and 79 years old with COVID-19, enrolled during active disease. The chain links TRBV7-9 to TRBJ1-5, with D unresolved. Sequencing was done on a sample of peripheral blood. The DNA of the CDR3 is TGTGCCAGCAGCCGATACGGGAGCAATCAGCCCCAGCATTTT. Amino acids: CASSRYGSNQPQHF.